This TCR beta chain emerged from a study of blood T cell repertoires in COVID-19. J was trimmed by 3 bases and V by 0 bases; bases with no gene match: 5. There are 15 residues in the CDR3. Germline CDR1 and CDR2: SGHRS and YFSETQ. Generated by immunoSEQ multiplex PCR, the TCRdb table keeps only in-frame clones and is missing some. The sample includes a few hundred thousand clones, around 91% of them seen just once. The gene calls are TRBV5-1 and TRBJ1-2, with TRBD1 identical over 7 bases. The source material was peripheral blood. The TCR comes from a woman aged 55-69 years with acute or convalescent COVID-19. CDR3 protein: CASSLAGQVDYGYTF. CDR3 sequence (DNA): TGCGCCAGCAGCTTGGCCGGACAGGTCGACTATGGCTACACCTTC.